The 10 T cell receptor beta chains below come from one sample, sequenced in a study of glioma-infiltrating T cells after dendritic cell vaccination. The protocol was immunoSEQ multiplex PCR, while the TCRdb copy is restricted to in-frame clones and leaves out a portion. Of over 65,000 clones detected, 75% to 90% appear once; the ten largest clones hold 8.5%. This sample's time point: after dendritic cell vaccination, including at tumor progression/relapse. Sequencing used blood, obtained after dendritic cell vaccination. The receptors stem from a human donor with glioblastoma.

DNA of the CDR3: TGTGCCAGCAGTTATTCCGGGACAGGGGCGTTGGATACGCAGTATTTT. This encodes CASSYSGTGALDTQYF. The J gene is TRBJ2-3, the V gene TRBV6-5; TRBD1 agrees at 10 bases. Germline V gene lookup returns CDR1 MNHEY and CDR2 SVGAGI. Trimming removed 3 bases from V and 6 bases from J; junction bases left unmatched: 9. This CDR3 contains 16 residues.

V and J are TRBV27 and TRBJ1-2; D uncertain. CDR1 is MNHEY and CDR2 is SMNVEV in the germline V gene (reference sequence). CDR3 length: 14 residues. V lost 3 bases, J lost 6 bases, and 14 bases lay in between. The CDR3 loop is CASSFRQDSNGYTF. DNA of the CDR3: TGTGCCAGCAGTTTTCGGCAGGACTCCAATGGCTACACCTTC.

The CDR3 reads CASSSTGLNQPQHF. As DNA, the CDR3 is TGTGCCAGCAGCTCGACAGGGCTAAATCAGCCCCAGCATTTT. The J gene is TRBJ1-5, the V gene TRBV11-2; TRBD1 matches 7 bases. The CDR3 is 14 residues long. CDR1 and CDR2 from the germline V gene are SGHAT and FQNNGV. Trimming at V came to 4 bases and at J to 4 bases, leaving 4 bases not matched to a gene.

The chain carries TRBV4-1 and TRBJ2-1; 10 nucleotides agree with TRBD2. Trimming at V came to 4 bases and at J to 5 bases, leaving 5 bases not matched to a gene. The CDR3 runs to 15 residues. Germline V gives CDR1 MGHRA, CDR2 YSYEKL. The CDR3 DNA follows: TGCGCCAGCAGCCGAACTAGCGGGATCAACAATGAGCAGTTCTTC. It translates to CASSRTSGINNEQFF.

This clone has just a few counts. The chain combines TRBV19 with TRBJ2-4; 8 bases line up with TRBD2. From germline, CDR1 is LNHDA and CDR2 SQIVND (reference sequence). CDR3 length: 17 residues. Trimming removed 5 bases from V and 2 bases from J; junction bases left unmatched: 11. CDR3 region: CASSVLGLVDPKNIQYF. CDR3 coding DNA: TGTGCCAGTAGTGTACTGGGACTAGTAGACCCCAAAAACATTCAGTACTTC.

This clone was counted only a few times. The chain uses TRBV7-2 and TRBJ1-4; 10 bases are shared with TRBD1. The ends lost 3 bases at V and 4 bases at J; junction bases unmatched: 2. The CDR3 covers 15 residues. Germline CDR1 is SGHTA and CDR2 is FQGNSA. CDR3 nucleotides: TGTGCCAGCAGCTTGGACAGGGGGATTAATGAAAAACTGTTTTTT. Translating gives CASSLDRGINEKLFF.

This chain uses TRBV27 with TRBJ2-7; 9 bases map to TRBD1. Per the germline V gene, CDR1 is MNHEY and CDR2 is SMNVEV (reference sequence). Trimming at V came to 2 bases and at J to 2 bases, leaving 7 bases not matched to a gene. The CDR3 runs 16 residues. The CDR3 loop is CASSLTPGQGPYEQYF. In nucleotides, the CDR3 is TGTGCCAGCAGTTTAACCCCTGGACAGGGGCCCTACGAGCAGTACTTC.

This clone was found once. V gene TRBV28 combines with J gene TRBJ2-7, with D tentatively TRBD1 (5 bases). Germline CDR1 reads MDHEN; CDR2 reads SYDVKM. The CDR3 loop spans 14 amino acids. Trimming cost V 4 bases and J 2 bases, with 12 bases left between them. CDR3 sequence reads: CASSWGGHPYEQYF. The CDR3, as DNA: TGTGCCAGCAGTTGGGGCGGACACCCCTACGAGCAGTACTTC.

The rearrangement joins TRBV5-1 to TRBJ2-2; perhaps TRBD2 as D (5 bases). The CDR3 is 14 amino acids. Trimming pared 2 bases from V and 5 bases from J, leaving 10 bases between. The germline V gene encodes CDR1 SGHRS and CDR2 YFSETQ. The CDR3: CASSFPGKTGELFF. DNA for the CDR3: TGCGCCAGCAGCTTTCCGGGGAAGACCGGGGAGCTGTTTTTT. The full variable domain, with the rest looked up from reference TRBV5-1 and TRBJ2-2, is KAGVTQTPRYLIKTRGQQVTLSCSPISGHRSVSWYQQTPGQGLQFLFEYFSETQRNKGNFPGRFSGRQFSNSRSEMNVSTLELGDSALYLCASSFPGKTGELFFGEGSRLTVL.

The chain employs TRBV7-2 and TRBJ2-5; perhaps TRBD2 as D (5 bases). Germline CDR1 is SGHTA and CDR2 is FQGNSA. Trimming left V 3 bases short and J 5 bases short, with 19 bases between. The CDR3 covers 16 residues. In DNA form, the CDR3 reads TGTGCCAGCAGCTTCGGATCGGTGGGAGTGGCGGAGACCCAGTACTTC. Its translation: CASSFGSVGVAETQYF.